This T cell receptor (beta chain) was sequenced in a study of shared clonotypes between healthy human individuals. Across the study: The cohort had two women and three men, ages 18 to 49.

CDR3 size: 14 residues. J lost 3 bases, V lost 5 bases, and 7 bases had no gene match. Germline V gives CDR1 MDHEN, CDR2 SYDVKM. Study donors comprised healthy, HIV-negative adults devoid of recent acute infection or vaccination. All participating donors were Caucasian adults from Nashville, Tennessee. Only in-frame clones appear in the TCRdb table, and some are missing; sequencing was by immunoSEQ multiplex PCR. Here the sample spans hundreds of thousands of clones, 75% to 80% being singletons. The study's findings and limits: The genetic and exposure-history diversity represented was limited by few donors.

With regard to this clone: Its antigen is unidentified.

The sample was PBMCs. The origin of this receptor is a woman aged 40-49 years in good health. Some clones in this sample may be carry-over from other donors' samples. This chain connects TRBV28 to TRBJ2-7; the match to TRBD2 covers 7 bases. The CDR3 is CASSPWTRNYEQYF. CDR3 nucleotides: TGTGCCAGCAGTCCCTGGACTAGGAACTACGAGCAGTACTTC.